This is a list of T cell receptor beta chains from one sample in a study of CD8+CD57+ T cells in acquired aplastic anemia. TCRdb processed the reads anew with MiXCR; each CDR3 protein has one entry. This sample yields over 250,000 distinct CDR3 sequences, of which about three fifths are seen a single time; 1.3% belongs to the top ten. Sequenced sample: sorted CD4+, CD8+, or CD8+CD57+ T cells (not recorded which) from PBMCs. These TCRs come from a human donor with aplastic anemia. Each CDR3 is given with its conserved first and last residue. A D gene is named only where the DNA matches it firmly. Some rows have no size entry. The others give once, few or many, or a class for an expanded clone.

d_call	v_call	clone_size	j_call	cdr3_nt	cdr3_aa
TRBD1	TRBV29-1	-	TRBJ2-5	TGCAGCGTTGGACAGGGGATCAAGGAGACCCAGTACTTC	CSVGQGIKETQYF
-	TRBV6-6	many	TRBJ1-1	TGTGCCAGCAGCCGCGTGGGGGGCCAGAACACTGAAGCTTTCTTT	CASSRVGGQNTEAFF
TRBD2	TRBV7-9	-	TRBJ2-7	TGTGCCAGCAGCTTAGTCGTACGACTAGCGGGAATCACCGAGCAGTACTTC	CASSLVVRLAGITEQYF
-	TRBV24-1	-	TRBJ1-6	TGTGCCGCCAGTGTTGTTCCGGGGAATAATTCACCCCTCCACTTT	CAASVVPGNNSPLHF
-	TRBV5-1	-	TRBJ1-2	TGCGCCAGCAGCTTGGCCGGACCTAACTATGGCTACACCTTC	CASSLAGPNYGYTF
-	TRBV29-1	-	TRBJ2-1	TGCAGCTCAAATACGAACCGATACAATGAGCAGTTCTTC	CSSNTNRYNEQFF
TRBD2	TRBV11-2	many	TRBJ2-1	TGTGCCAGCAGCTTAACGGGGGGAACCTACAATGAGCAGTTCTTC	CASSLTGGTYNEQFF
-	TRBV29-1	-	TRBJ1-3	TGCAGCGCCGACAGTGAGGGAAACACCATATATTTT	CSADSEGNTIYF
TRBD2	TRBV5-1	-	TRBJ2-1	TGCGCCAGCAGCTTGGCGTCCAGCGGGGGGTTACACAATGAGCAGTTCTTC	CASSLASSGGLHNEQFF
TRBD1	TRBV20-1	-	TRBJ2-6	TGCAGTGCACGGGACAGGGGGCTTTCTGGGGCCAACGTCCTGACTTTC	CSARDRGLSGANVLTF
-	TRBV7-3	-	TRBJ2-2	TGTGCCAGCAGCCAAGTCACGGGACGTGGCACCGGGGAGCTGTTTTTT	CASSQVTGRGTGELFF
-	TRBV20-1	-	TRBJ2-3	TGCAGTTACGGGACAAGTACCACAGATACGCAGTATTTT	CSYGTSTTDTQYF
TRBD1	TRBV20-1	many	TRBJ2-4	TGCAGTGCTAGGAGCGACAGGGTGGGAAACATTCAGTACTTC	CSARSDRVGNIQYF
TRBD1	TRBV20-1	once	TRBJ1-1	TGCAGTGCTAGAGTGACAGGGGTCAACACTGAAGCTTTCTTT	CSARVTGVNTEAFF
-	TRBV10-3	-	TRBJ1-2	TGTGCCATCAGTGATGCGCGGGCCTATGGCTACACCTTC	CAISDARAYGYTF
TRBD2	TRBV29-1	-	TRBJ2-3	TGCAGCCCGAGCGGGAGTGCAGATACGCAGTATTTT	CSPSGSADTQYF
TRBD1	TRBV7-2	-	TRBJ1-2	TGTGCCAGCAGCCTGACAGGACAGGGGACTGGCTGTGGCTACACCTTC	CASSLTGQGTGCGYTF
TRBD1	TRBV10-3	-	TRBJ2-3	TGTGCCATCAGAGCCAGGACAGGGGGTAGCACAGATACGCAGTATTTT	CAIRARTGGSTDTQYF
TRBD2	TRBV19	-	TRBJ2-2	TGTGCCAGTAGCCGCGGACTAGCGGGAATCACCGGGGAGCTGTTTTTT	CASSRGLAGITGELFF
-	TRBV7-9	few	TRBJ1-3	TGTGCCAGCAGCTTTAGGGGGGCTGGAAACACCATATATTTT	CASSFRGAGNTIYF
-	TRBV20-1	-	TRBJ2-5	TGCAGTGCTAGAGGGTGGTCGGGGGAGCAGTACTTC	CSARGWSGEQYF
TRBD1	TRBV10-3	few	TRBJ2-2	TGTGCCATCAGAGGGCCAGGGGGCGCAGGGCCCGGGGAGCTGTTTTTT	CAIRGPGGAGPGELFF
-	TRBV5-1	-	TRBJ1-3	TGCGCCGGCAGCTTGGAAGGCTCTGGAAACACCATATATTTC	CAGSLEGSGNTIYF
-	TRBV9	-	TRBJ2-3	TGTGCCAGCAGCGTAGCCCTCTTCAGAGATACGCAGTATTTT	CASSVALFRDTQYF
-	TRBV7-9	many	TRBJ1-2	TGTGCCAGCAGCTTAAGGGAAGGCGGGGGCTACACCTTC	CASSLREGGGYTF
TRBD2	TRBV20-1	-	TRBJ2-7	TGCAGTGCTAGGCGCGCTAGCGGGAGTTCCGAGCAGTACTTC	CSARRASGSSEQYF
-	TRBV7-9	few	TRBJ2-3	TGTGCCAGCAGCTTAGACAGGGCAGATACGCAGTATTTT	CASSLDRADTQYF
-	TRBV20-1	-	TRBJ2-2	TGCAGTGCTAGGAAGGGAACGGGGGTGGCCGGGGAGCTGTTTTTT	CSARKGTGVAGELFF
TRBD1	TRBV19	many	TRBJ1-2	TGTGCCAGTAGTATCTCCGGGACAGGGGCCGGCGTCATCTGGGGCTACACCTTC	CASSISGTGAGVIWGYTF
-	TRBV29-1	-	TRBJ1-1	TGCAGCGAAGGGACGGGGATGAACACTGAAGCTTTCTTT	CSEGTGMNTEAFF
TRBD2	TRBV10-1	many	TRBJ2-3	TGCGCCAGCAGTGAGGGGCGGGGGACCACAGATACGCAGTATTTT	CASSEGRGTTDTQYF
-	TRBV5-1	-	TRBJ1-5	TGCGCCAGCAGCCCAGACGCTAGCAATCAGCCCCAGCATTTT	CASSPDASNQPQHF
TRBD1	TRBV19	-	TRBJ1-1	TGTGCCAGTAGGGACAGGGGCGCCACTGAAGCTTTCTTT	CASRDRGATEAFF
-	TRBV2	-	TRBJ2-3	TGTGCCAGCAGCCAAGTTCTGAGTTCAGATACGCAGTATTTT	CASSQVLSSDTQYF
-	TRBV5-1	many	TRBJ2-7	TGCGCCAGCAGCTCACAGGGCACCTACTACGAGCAGTACTTC	CASSSQGTYYEQYF
-	TRBV10-3	-	TRBJ2-5	TGTGCCATCAGTGAGGGTCCGGCTAGTTCTCAGACCCAGTACTTC	CAISEGPASSQTQYF
TRBD1	TRBV12-3/TRBV12-4	-	TRBJ2-5	TGTGCCAGCAGGCCTGACAGGGGGGGACGGACCCAGTACTTC	CASRPDRGGRTQYF
TRBD1	TRBV7-2	-	TRBJ1-5	TGTGCCAGCAGCTTAAACAGGGGCATCAATCAGCCCCAGCATTTT	CASSLNRGINQPQHF
-	TRBV5-8	many	TRBJ1-4	TGTGCCAGCAGACCACAGGGAGGTGAAAAACTGTTTTTT	CASRPQGGEKLFF
-	TRBV7-9	many	TRBJ2-7	TGTGCCAGCAGCTTCGCCCAACCGAATGGCTACGAGCAGTACTTC	CASSFAQPNGYEQYF
-	TRBV4-2	-	TRBJ1-5	TGTGCCAGCAGCGGCACAGGGCCCAATCAGCCCCAGCATTTT	CASSGTGPNQPQHF
-	TRBV5-1	many	TRBJ2-3	TGCGCCAGCAGCTACCTACAGGGCAGTGATACGCAGTATTTT	CASSYLQGSDTQYF
-	TRBV4-1	-	TRBJ1-5	TGCGCCAGCAGCCAAGGCGCAGACAATCAGCCCCAGCATTTT	CASSQGADNQPQHF
-	TRBV10-1	-	TRBJ1-6	TGCGCCAGCAGTGAGATCGAGGATTCACCCCTCCACTTT	CASSEIEDSPLHF
-	TRBV24-1	-	TRBJ1-4	TGTGCCACCAGTGATTTTTCCGGGAATAGTGAAAAACTGTTTTTT	CATSDFSGNSEKLFF
TRBD1	TRBV20-1	-	TRBJ2-3	TGCAGTGCTAGAGCCGGGACAGGGGTCACAGATACGCAGTATTTT	CSARAGTGVTDTQYF
-	TRBV24-1	-	TRBJ2-3	TGTGCCACCAGTGCAGGGCTTAGCACAGATACGCAGTATTTT	CATSAGLSTDTQYF
TRBD2	TRBV7-9	many	TRBJ2-1	TGTGCCAGCAGCTCGTCTAGCGGGGGAGGGAATGAGCAGTTCTTC	CASSSSSGGGNEQFF
-	TRBV7-6	-	TRBJ2-1	TGTGCCAGCAACTTAGGGGCCCCCCCATACAATGAGCAGTTCTTC	CASNLGAPPYNEQFF
-	TRBV2	-	TRBJ2-3	TGTGCCAGCACCCAAGATACGCAGTATTTT	CASTQDTQYF
-	TRBV24-1	many	TRBJ2-5	TGTGCCACCCGGAGGGGTCCAGCCGAGACCCAGTACTTC	CATRRGPAETQYF
TRBD2	TRBV7-2	-	TRBJ2-3	TGTGCCAGCAGCCCCCCCCCGGAGCGGGGGGAGAACACAGATACGCAGTATTTT	CASSPPPERGENTDTQYF
TRBD2	TRBV5-8	many	TRBJ2-3	TGTGCCAGCAGCCAAGGACTAGCGGGAGTAGGGGATACGCAGTATTTT	CASSQGLAGVGDTQYF
-	TRBV10-3	many	TRBJ2-1	TGTGCCATCAGTGAAGGCGCGGGGTACAAAAATGAGCAGTTCTTC	CAISEGAGYKNEQFF
-	TRBV7-8	-	TRBJ2-1	TGTGCCAGCAGCTCCAGCCCATTTATGGCGGGGATAAACAATGAGCAGTTCTTC	CASSSSPFMAGINNEQFF